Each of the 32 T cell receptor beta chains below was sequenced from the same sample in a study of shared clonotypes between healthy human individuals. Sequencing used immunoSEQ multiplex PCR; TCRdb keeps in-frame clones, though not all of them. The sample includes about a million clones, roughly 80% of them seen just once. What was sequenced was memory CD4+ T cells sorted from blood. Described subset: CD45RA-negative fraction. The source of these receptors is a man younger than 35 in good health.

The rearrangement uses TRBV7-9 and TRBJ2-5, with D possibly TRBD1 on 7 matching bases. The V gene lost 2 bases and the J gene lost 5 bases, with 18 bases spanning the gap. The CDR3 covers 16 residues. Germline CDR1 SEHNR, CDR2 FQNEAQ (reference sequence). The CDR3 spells CASSLRGQTGRETQYF. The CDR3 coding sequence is TGTGCCAGCAGCTTAAGGGGCCAGACAGGGAGGGAGACCCAGTACTTC.

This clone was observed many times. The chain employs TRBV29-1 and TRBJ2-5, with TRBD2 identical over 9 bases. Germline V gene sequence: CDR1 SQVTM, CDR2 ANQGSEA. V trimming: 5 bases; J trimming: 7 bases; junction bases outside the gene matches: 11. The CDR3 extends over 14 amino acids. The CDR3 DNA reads TGCAGCGTTTCGTTGGCGGGAGGGCTGGGGACCCAGTACTTC. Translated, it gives CSVSLAGGLGTQYF.

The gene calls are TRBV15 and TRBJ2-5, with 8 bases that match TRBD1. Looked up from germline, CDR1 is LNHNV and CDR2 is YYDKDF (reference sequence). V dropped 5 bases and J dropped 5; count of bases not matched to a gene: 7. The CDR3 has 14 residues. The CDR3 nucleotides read TGTGCCACCAGCCCTCGGGACAGGACCGAGACCCAGTACTTC. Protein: CATSPRDRTETQYF.

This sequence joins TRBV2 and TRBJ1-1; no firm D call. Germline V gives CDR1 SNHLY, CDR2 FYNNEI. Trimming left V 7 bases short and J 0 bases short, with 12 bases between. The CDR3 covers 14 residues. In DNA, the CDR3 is TGTGCCAGCAAGGAGAGCAATATGAACACTGAAGCTTTCTTT. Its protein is CASKESNMNTEAFF.

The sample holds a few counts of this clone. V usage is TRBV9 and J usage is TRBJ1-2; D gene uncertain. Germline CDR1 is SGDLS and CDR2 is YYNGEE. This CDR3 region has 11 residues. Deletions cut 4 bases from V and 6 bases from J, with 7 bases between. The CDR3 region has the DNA TGTGCCAGCAGCCCCATGGATGGCTACACCTTC. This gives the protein CASSPMDGYTF.

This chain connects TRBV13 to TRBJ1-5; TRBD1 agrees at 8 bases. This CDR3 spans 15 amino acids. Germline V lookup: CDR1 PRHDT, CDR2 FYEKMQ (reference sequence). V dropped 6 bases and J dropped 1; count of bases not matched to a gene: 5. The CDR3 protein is CASSSDRGSNQPQHF. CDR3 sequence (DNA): TGTGCCAGCAGTTCCGACAGGGGAAGCAATCAGCCCCAGCATTTT.

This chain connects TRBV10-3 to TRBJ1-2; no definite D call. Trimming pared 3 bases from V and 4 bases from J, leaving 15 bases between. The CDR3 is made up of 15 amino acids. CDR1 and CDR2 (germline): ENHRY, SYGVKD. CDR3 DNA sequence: TGTGCCATCAGTGATCCGGCAGAGAGACGCTATGGCTACACCTTC. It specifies CAISDPAERRYGYTF.

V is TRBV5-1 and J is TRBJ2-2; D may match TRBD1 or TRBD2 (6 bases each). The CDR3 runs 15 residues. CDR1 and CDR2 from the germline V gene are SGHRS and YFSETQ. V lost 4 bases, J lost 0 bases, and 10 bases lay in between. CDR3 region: CASSPRGANTGELFF. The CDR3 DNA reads TGCGCCAGCAGCCCGAGGGGGGCGAACACCGGGGAGCTGTTTTTT. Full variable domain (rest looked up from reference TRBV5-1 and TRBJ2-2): KAGVTQTPRYLIKTRGQQVTLSCSPISGHRSVSWYQQTPGQGLQFLFEYFSETQRNKGNFPGRFSGRQFSNSRSEMNVSTLELGDSALYLCASSPRGANTGELFFGEGSRLTVL.

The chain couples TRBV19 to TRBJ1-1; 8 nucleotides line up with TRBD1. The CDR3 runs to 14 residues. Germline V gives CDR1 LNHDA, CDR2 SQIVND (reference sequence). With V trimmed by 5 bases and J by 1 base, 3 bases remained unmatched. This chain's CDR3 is CASSVTGANTEAFF. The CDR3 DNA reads TGTGCCAGTAGTGTGACAGGGGCGAACACTGAAGCTTTCTTT. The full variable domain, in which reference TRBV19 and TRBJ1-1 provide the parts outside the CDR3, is DGGITQSPKYLFRKEGQNVTLSCEQNLNHDAMYWYRQDPGQGLRLIYYSQIVNDFQKGDIAEGYSVSREKKESFPLTVTSAQKNPTAFYLCASSVTGANTEAFFGQGTRLTVV.

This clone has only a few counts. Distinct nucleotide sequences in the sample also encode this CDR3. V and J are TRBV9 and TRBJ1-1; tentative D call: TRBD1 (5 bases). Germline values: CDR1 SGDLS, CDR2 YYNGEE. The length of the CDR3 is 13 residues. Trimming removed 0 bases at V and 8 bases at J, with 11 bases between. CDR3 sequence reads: CASSVAGSTEAFF. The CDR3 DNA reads TGTGCCAGCAGCGTAGCAGGGTCGACCGAAGCTTTCTTT. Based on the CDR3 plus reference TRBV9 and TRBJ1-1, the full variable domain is DSGVTQTPKHLITATGQRVTLRCSPRSGDLSVYWYQQSLDQGLQFLIQYYNGEERAKGNILERFSAQQFPDLHSELNLSSLELGDSALYFCASSVAGSTEAFFGQGTRLTVV.

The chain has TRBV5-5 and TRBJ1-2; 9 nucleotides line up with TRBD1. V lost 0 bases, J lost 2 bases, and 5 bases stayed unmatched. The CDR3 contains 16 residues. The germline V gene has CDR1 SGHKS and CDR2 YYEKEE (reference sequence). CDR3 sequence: CASSLAAGTGNYGYTF. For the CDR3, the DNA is TGTGCCAGCAGCTTGGCCGCCGGGACAGGGAACTATGGCTACACCTTC.

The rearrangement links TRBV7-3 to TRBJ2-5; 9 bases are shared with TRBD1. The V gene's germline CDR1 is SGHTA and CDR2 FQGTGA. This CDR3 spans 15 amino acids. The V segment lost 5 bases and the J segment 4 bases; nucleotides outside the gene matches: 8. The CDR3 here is CASSAQPGQGETQYF. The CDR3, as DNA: TGTGCCAGCAGCGCTCAACCGGGACAGGGAGAGACCCAGTACTTC.

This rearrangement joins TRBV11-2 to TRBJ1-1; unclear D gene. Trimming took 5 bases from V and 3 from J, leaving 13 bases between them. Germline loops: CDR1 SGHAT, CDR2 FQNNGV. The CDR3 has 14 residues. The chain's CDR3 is CASSLDGSDTEAFF. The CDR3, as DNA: TGTGCCAGCAGCCTCGACGGCAGTGACACTGAAGCTTTCTTT.

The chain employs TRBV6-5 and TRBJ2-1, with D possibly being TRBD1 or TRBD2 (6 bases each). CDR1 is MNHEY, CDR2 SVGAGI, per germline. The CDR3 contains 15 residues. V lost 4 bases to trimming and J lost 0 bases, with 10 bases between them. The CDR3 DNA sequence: TGTGCCAGCAGTTTCGGGGGCCTCTCCTACAATGAGCAGTTCTTC. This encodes CASSFGGLSYNEQFF.

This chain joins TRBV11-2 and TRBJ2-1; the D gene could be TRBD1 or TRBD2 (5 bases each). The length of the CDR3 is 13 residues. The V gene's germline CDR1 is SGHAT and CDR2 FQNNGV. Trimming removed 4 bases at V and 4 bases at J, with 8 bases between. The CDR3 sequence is CASSSGPYNEQFF. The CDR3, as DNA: TGTGCCAGCAGCTCGGGACCTTACAATGAGCAGTTCTTC.

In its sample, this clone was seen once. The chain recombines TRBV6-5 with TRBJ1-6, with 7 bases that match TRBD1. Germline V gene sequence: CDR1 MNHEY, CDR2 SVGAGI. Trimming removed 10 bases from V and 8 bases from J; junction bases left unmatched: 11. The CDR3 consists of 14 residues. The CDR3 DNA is TGTGCCACCAGGGGGGGCATTGGCGATTCACCCCTCCACTTT. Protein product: CATRGGIGDSPLHF.

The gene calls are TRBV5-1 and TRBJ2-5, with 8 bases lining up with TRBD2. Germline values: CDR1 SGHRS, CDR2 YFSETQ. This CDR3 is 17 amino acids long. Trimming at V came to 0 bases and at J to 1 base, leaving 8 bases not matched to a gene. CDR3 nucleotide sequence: TGCGCCAGCAGCTTGGAGGGGACTAGAATGGGCCAAGAGACCCAGTACTTC. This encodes CASSLEGTRMGQETQYF.

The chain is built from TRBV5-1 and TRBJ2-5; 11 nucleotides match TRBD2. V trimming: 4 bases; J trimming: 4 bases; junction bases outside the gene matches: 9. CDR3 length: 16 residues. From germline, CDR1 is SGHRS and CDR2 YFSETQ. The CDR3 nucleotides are TGCGCCAGCAGCCCGGGACTAGCGGCAGGAGGAGAGACCCAGTACTTC. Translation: CASSPGLAAGGETQYF.

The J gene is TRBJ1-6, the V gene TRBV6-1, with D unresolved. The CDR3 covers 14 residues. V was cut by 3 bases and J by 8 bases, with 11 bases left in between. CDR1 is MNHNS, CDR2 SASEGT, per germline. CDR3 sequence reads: CASSDRPEDSPLHF. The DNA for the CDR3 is TGTGCCAGCAGTGACAGGCCAGAAGATTCACCCCTCCACTTT.

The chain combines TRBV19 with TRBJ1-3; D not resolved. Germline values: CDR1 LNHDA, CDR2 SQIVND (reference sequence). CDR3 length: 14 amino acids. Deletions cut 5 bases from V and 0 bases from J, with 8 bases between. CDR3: CASSRMSSGNTIYF. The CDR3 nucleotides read TGTGCCAGTAGTCGGATGAGCTCTGGAAACACCATATATTTT.

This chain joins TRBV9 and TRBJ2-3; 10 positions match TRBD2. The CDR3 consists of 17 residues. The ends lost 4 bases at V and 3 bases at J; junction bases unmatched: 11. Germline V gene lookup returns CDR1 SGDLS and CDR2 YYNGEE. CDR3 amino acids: CASSSGLADGGTDTQYF. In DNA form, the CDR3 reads TGTGCCAGCAGCTCAGGACTAGCGGACGGGGGGACAGATACGCAGTATTTT.

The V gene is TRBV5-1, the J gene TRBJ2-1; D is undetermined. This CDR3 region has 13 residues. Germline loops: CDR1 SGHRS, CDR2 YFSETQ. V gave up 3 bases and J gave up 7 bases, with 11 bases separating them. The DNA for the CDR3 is TGCGCCAGCAGCTCCGGAGTTAGAAATGAGCAGTTCTTC. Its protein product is CASSSGVRNEQFF.

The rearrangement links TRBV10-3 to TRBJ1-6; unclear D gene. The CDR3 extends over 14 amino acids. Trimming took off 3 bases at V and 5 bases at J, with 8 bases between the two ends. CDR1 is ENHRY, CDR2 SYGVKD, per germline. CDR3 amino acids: CAISDRRDNSPLHF. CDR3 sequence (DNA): TGTGCCATCAGTGATAGAAGGGATAATTCACCCCTCCACTTT.

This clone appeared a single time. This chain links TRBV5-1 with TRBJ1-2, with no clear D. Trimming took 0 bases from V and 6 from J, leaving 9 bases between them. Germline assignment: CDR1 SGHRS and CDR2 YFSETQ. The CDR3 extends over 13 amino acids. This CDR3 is CASSLAPGNGYTF. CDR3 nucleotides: TGCGCCAGCAGCTTGGCCCCAGGCAATGGCTACACCTTC.

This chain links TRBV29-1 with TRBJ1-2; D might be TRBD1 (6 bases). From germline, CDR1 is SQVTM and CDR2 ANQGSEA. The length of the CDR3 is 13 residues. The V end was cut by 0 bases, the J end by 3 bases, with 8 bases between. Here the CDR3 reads CSVEDRGDYGYTF. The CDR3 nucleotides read TGCAGCGTTGAAGACAGGGGTGACTATGGCTACACCTTC.

For the CDR3, the DNA is TGTGCCAGCAGCCCAGGGGGTTTTTCTGAGACCCAGTACTTC. Amino acid sequence: CASSPGGFSETQYF. This chain joins TRBV7-2 and TRBJ2-5; 7 positions agree with TRBD1. From germline, CDR1 is SGHTA and CDR2 FQGNSA. V trimming: 5 bases; J trimming: 5 bases; junction bases outside the gene matches: 8. The CDR3 loop spans 14 amino acids.

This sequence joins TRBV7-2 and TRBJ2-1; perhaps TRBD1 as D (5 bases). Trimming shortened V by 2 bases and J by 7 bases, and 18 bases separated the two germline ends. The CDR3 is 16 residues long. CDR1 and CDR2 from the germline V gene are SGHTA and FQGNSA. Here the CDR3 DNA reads TGTGCCAGCAGCTTACAGCCCATGGACACCCGAAATGAGCAGTTCTTC. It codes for CASSLQPMDTRNEQFF.

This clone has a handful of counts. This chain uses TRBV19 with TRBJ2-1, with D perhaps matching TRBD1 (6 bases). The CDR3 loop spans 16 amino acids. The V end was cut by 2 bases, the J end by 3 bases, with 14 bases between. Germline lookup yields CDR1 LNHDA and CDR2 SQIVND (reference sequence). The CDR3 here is CASSITAQGGYNEQFF. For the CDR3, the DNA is TGTGCCAGTAGTATAACGGCACAGGGTGGCTACAATGAGCAGTTCTTC. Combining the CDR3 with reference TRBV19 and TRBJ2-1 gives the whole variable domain DGGITQSPKYLFRKEGQNVTLSCEQNLNHDAMYWYRQDPGQGLRLIYYSQIVNDFQKGDIAEGYSVSREKKESFPLTVTSAQKNPTAFYLCASSITAQGGYNEQFFGPGTRLTVL.

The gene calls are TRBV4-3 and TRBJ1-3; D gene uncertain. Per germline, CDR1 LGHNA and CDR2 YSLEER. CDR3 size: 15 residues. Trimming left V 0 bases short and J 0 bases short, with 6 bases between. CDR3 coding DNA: TGCGCCAGCAGCCAAGACTTCTCCTCTGGAAACACCATATATTTT. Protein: CASSQDFSSGNTIYF.

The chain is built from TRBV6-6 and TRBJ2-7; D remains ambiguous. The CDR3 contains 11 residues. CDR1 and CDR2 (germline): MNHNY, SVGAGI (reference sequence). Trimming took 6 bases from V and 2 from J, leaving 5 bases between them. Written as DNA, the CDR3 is TGTGCCAGCAGCCGGGCCTACGAGCAGTACTTC. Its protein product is CASSRAYEQYF.

The DNA of the CDR3 is TGTGCCAGCAGCCCCCTTTATCAGGGAACGCATGGCTACACCTTC. Translated, it gives CASSPLYQGTHGYTF. V usage is TRBV9 and J usage is TRBJ1-2; a possible D gene is TRBD1 (5 bases). V was cut by 4 bases and J by 6 bases, with 19 bases left in between. CDR1 is SGDLS, CDR2 YYNGEE, per germline. This CDR3 is 15 amino acids long.

This CDR3 reads CASSLSAYSGNTIYF. The CDR3 DNA sequence: TGTGCCAGCAGCTTATCAGCCTACTCTGGAAACACCATATATTTT. The chain recombines TRBV7-2 with TRBJ1-3; D call uncertain. This CDR3 comprises 15 residues. Trimming shortened V by 2 bases and J by 0 bases, and 8 bases separated the two germline ends. Per germline, CDR1 SGHTA and CDR2 FQGNSA.